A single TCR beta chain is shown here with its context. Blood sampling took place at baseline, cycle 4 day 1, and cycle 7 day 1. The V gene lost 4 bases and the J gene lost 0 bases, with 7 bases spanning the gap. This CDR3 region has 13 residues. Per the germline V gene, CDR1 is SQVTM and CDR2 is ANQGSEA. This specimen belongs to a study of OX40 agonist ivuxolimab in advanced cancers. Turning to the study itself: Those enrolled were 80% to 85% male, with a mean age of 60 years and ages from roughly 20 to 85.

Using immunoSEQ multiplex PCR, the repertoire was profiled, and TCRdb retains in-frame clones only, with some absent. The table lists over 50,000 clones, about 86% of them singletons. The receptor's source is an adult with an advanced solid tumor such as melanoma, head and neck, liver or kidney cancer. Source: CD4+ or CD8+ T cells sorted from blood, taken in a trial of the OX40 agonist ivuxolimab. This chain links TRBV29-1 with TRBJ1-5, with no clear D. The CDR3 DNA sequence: TGCAGCGTTGCGGACGGTAGCAATCAGCCCCAGCATTTT. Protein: CSVADGSNQPQHF.